Reported below is one T cell receptor (beta chain). In the authors' methods: It was from reference gene primer amplification that nucleated cell counts were estimated. Profiled with immunoSEQ multiplex PCR; TCRdb holds only in-frame clones, not every one. V and J calls plus clone size are reproduced from that table; the DNA served to infer D and trimming. Of 200,000 to 300,000 clones in the sample, 84% are singletons; the top ten hold 3.5% to 5%. This sample stems from a study of blood T cell repertoires in COVID-19. Study-wide context: Acute-phase and convalescent COVID-19 samples originated in the United States, Italy and Spain. From T cells, B-cell-depleted T cells, or PBMCs came the material, which was cDNA or gDNA.

The CDR3 extends over 20 amino acids. Germline CDR1 is KGHDR and CDR2 is SFDVKD. V lost 0 bases to trimming and J lost 6 bases, with 29 bases between them. The receptor's source is a man in his sixties with acute or convalescent COVID-19. What was sequenced was peripheral blood. This rearrangement joins TRBV24-1 to TRBJ2-7; D might be TRBD1 (6 bases). CDR3 protein: CATSDLQRGRGKALSCEQYF. In nucleotides, the CDR3 is TGTGCCACCAGTGATTTGCAGAGGGGCAGGGGTAAAGCTCTGTCGTGCGAGCAGTACTTC.